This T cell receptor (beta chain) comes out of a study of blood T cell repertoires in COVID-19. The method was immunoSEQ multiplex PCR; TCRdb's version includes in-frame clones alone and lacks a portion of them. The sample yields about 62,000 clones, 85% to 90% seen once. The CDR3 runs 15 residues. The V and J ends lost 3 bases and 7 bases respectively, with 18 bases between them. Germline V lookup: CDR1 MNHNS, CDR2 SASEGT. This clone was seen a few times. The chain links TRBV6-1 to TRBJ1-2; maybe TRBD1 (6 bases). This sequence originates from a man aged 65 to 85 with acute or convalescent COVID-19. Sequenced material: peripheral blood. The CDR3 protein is CASSDLWTVLSGYTF. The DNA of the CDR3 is TGTGCCAGCAGTGATCTTTGGACAGTCCTCTCTGGCTACACCTTC.